Each of the 26 T cell receptor beta chains below was sequenced from the same sample in a study of shared clonotypes between healthy human individuals. Sequencing used immunoSEQ multiplex PCR; TCRdb keeps in-frame clones, though not all of them. The profile covers fewer than 500,000 clones, with over 60% appearing a single time and about 12% taken by the ten largest. The sample was PBMCs. The receptors come from a woman aged 40 to 55 in good health. Some clones in this sample may be carry-over from other donors' samples.

This chain uses TRBV29-1 with TRBJ1-3; D gene ambiguous. Trimming shortened V by 7 bases and J by 0 bases, and 10 bases separated the two germline ends. CDR3 size: 13 residues. Germline V gene sequence: CDR1 SQVTM, CDR2 ANQGSEA. CDR3 sequence: CSAATSSGNTIYF. The CDR3 region has the DNA TGCAGCGCTGCAACGAGCTCTGGAAACACCATATATTTT. The full variable domain, in which reference TRBV29-1 and TRBJ1-3 provide the parts outside the CDR3, is SAVISQKPSRDICQRGTSLTIQCQVDSQVTMMFWYRQQPGQSLTLIATANQGSEATYESGFVIDKFPISRPNLTFSTLTVSNMSPEDSSIYLCSAATSSGNTIYFGEGSWLTVV.

This chain connects TRBV7-2 to TRBJ2-7; perhaps TRBD1 as D (5 bases). V lost 4 bases and J 9 bases, leaving 16 bases between the germline ends. The CDR3 loop spans 13 amino acids. Germline V gene lookup returns CDR1 SGHTA and CDR2 FQGNSA. DNA for the CDR3: TGTGCCAGCAGCTCGAAGGGTGGGCAGGGGCAGTACTTC. Protein: CASSSKGGQGQYF.

This clone was detected once. This chain connects TRBV19 to TRBJ2-7; 8 bases are a match to TRBD2. The CDR3 consists of 13 residues. Germline CDR1 reads LNHDA; CDR2 reads SQIVND (reference sequence). V lost 6 bases, J lost 5 bases, and 6 bases stayed unmatched. The CDR3 coding sequence is TGTGCCAGTAGGGGACTAGGGTCCAACGAGCAGTACTTC. Its translation is CASRGLGSNEQYF.

The rearrangement joins TRBV10-2 to TRBJ2-7, with D possibly being TRBD1 or TRBD2 (6 bases each). Germline CDR1 is WSHSY and CDR2 is SAAADI. Trimming removed 3 bases from V and 3 bases from J, with 9 bases in between. The CDR3 sequence is 13 residues long. CDR3: CASSEGGYYEQYF. In nucleotides, the CDR3 is TGCGCCAGCAGTGAAGGGGGGTACTACGAGCAGTACTTC.

A few counts support this clone. The J gene is TRBJ2-2, the V gene TRBV18; unclear D gene. The CDR3 consists of 13 residues. The V end lost 2 bases, the J end lost 5 bases, and 6 bases lay between the germline ends. CDR1 and CDR2 (germline): KGHSH, LQKENI. CDR3 DNA: TGTGCCAGCTCACCAGTTTCTACCGGGGAGCTGTTTTTT. Encoded protein: CASSPVSTGELFF. The full variable domain, in which reference TRBV18 and TRBJ2-2 provide the parts outside the CDR3, is NAGVMQNPRHLVRRRGQEARLRCSPMKGHSHVYWYRQLPEEGLKFMVYLQKENIIDESGMPKERFSAEFPKEGPSILRIQQVVRGDSAAYFCASSPVSTGELFFGEGSRLTVL.

CDR3 DNA: TGTGCCAGCAGCTACGACAGGCGAGAGACCCAGTACTTC. Translated: CASSYDRRETQYF. The chain employs TRBV2 and TRBJ2-5; D is possibly TRBD1 (6 bases). Germline CDR1 reads SNHLY; CDR2 reads FYNNEI. The CDR3 is made up of 13 amino acids. Trimming took 6 bases from V and 4 from J, leaving 12 bases between them.

The chain couples TRBV5-6 to TRBJ2-7, with D perhaps TRBD1 (7 bases). V was trimmed by 4 bases and J by 5 bases, leaving 16 bases between them. The CDR3 extends over 14 amino acids. Germline lookup yields CDR1 SGHDT and CDR2 YYEEEE. CDR3 protein: CASSPDGGGDEQYF. The CDR3 DNA follows: TGTGCCAGCAGCCCCGACGGAGGGGGCGACGAGCAGTACTTC.

The chain couples TRBV5-1 to TRBJ1-1, with D perhaps matching TRBD1 (6 bases). Germline lookup yields CDR1 SGHRS and CDR2 YFSETQ. V shed 3 bases and J shed 1 base, with 10 bases lying between them. CDR3 length equals 14 residues. The CDR3 here is CASSSDRRNTEAFF. DNA for the CDR3: TGCGCCAGCAGCTCGGACAGAAGGAACACTGAAGCTTTCTTT.

The chain has TRBV28 and TRBJ2-5; 9 nucleotides agree with TRBD1. The V segment lost 8 bases and the J segment 5 bases; nucleotides outside the gene matches: 3. In germline, CDR1 is MDHEN, CDR2 SYDVKM. This CDR3 has 12 residues. CDR3 loop: CASGTGIETQYF. CDR3 in DNA: TGTGCCAGCGGGACAGGGATCGAGACCCAGTACTTC.

The chain uses TRBV6-1 and TRBJ2-5; 8 positions match TRBD2. After removal of 8 bases from V and 5 bases from J, the junction contained 7 bases not matched to a gene. The germline V gene has CDR1 MNHNS and CDR2 SASEGT. The CDR3 spans 13 residues. The CDR3 loop is CASVGLAWETQYF. CDR3 DNA: TGTGCCAGCGTTGGACTAGCCTGGGAGACCCAGTACTTC.

A few counts support this clone. The chain carries TRBV9 and TRBJ1-1, with D perhaps TRBD1 (5 bases). Trimming took off 5 bases at V and 2 bases at J, with 13 bases between the two ends. The germline V gene has CDR1 SGDLS and CDR2 YYNGEE. The CDR3 runs 14 residues. This CDR3 reads CASSLDSPNTEAFF. The CDR3 nucleotides read TGTGCCAGCAGTCTCGACAGTCCTAACACTGAAGCTTTCTTT.

The chain carries TRBV5-6 and TRBJ2-7; possible D gene TRBD2, 6 bases. The CDR3 consists of 14 residues. V gave up 4 bases and J gave up 5 bases, with 16 bases separating them. The germline CDR1 and CDR2 sequences are SGHDT and YYEEEE. The CDR3 loop is CASSHPPGSNEQYF. CDR3 coding DNA: TGTGCCAGCAGCCACCCCCCCGGGAGCAACGAGCAGTACTTC.

This clone was seen a few times. This chain connects TRBV7-2 to TRBJ2-7, with 8 positions matching TRBD2. Germline CDR1 SGHTA, CDR2 FQGNSA. V trimming: 5 bases; J trimming: 1 base; junction bases outside the gene matches: 7. The CDR3 has 15 residues. DNA of the CDR3: TGTGCCAGCAGCCTTGGGGGCGGGGGGTCCTACGAGCAGTACTTC. Amino acids: CASSLGGGGSYEQYF.

The gene calls are TRBV27 and TRBJ1-1, with D unresolved. CDR3 length: 13 residues. Trimming stripped 6 bases from V and 1 base from J, with 9 bases between. Germline loops: CDR1 MNHEY, CDR2 SMNVEV (reference sequence). For the CDR3, the DNA is TGTGCCAGCAGCTCAACACCGAACACTGAAGCTTTCTTT. This sequence encodes CASSSTPNTEAFF.

This chain uses TRBV6-6 with TRBJ2-5; TRBD2 matches 7 bases. This CDR3 has 15 residues. V was pared by 5 bases and J by 4 bases, with 10 bases of the junction left unmatched. CDR1 and CDR2 (germline): MNHNY, SVGAGI (reference sequence). The CDR3 region has the DNA TGTGCCAGCAGTCACCCGGGGAGGGGAGTAGAGACCCAGTACTTC. Translation: CASSHPGRGVETQYF.

This chain links TRBV28 with TRBJ1-4, with TRBD1 matching over 7 bases. From germline, CDR1 is MDHEN and CDR2 SYDVKM. This CDR3 has 14 amino acids. V was clipped by 6 bases and J by 7 bases; unmatched bases: 8. Here the CDR3 DNA reads TGTGCCAGCAGATCAGGACAGGACCCTGAAAAACTGTTTTTT. This sequence encodes CASRSGQDPEKLFF.

This clone has just one count. The chain employs TRBV28 and TRBJ1-5, with 7 bases lining up with TRBD1. The CDR3 has 14 residues. Trimming removed 3 bases from V and 9 bases from J; junction bases left unmatched: 8. From germline, CDR1 is MDHEN and CDR2 SYDVKM. CDR3 sequence reads: CASSFSRDSWPQHF. The CDR3, as DNA: TGTGCCAGCAGTTTTTCCAGGGACAGTTGGCCCCAGCATTTT.

V and J are TRBV2 and TRBJ2-1, with D unresolved. The V and J ends lost 2 bases and 3 bases respectively, with 8 bases between them. Germline V gene lookup returns CDR1 SNHLY and CDR2 FYNNEI. The CDR3 runs 14 residues. CDR3 protein: CASSELTYYNEQFF. CDR3 DNA sequence: TGTGCCAGCAGTGAATTGACTTACTACAATGAGCAGTTCTTC.

This clone was picked up a small number of times. V gene TRBV7-8 combines with J gene TRBJ2-3; 8 bases agree with TRBD2. Trimming took 3 bases from V and 0 from J; bases not matched to a gene: 8. Germline CDR1 and CDR2: SGHVS and FQNEAQ. This CDR3 has 17 residues. CDR3 nucleotides: TGTGCCAGCAGCTTCTCTCTAGCGGGCCTGAGCACAGATACGCAGTATTTT. Translated, it gives CASSFSLAGLSTDTQYF.

The CDR3 coding sequence is TGCGCCAGCAGCCAATGGACCGGGAGGGACACCGGGGAGCTGTTTTTT. Translated: CASSQWTGRDTGELFF. V is TRBV4-3 and J is TRBJ2-2; TRBD2 matches 8 bases. CDR3 length: 16 residues. CDR1 LGHNA and CDR2 YSLEER come from the germline V gene. V was pared by 2 bases and J by 3 bases, with 5 bases of the junction left unmatched.

The V call is TRBV5-1, the J call TRBJ2-5, with a weak D call TRBD1 (6 bases). The CDR3 totals 15 residues. Trimming stripped 0 bases from V and 2 bases from J, with 11 bases between. The germline gives CDR1 SGHRS, CDR2 YFSETQ. The CDR3: CASSLGTGIQETQYF. CDR3 DNA sequence: TGCGCCAGCAGCTTGGGAACAGGGATACAAGAGACCCAGTACTTC.

This clone has ten or more counts. The chain recombines TRBV19 with TRBJ2-3, with D unresolved. Trimming removed 5 bases at V and 2 bases at J, with 8 bases between. CDR1 is LNHDA, CDR2 SQIVND, per germline (reference sequence). The CDR3 is 13 amino acids. In nucleotides, the CDR3 is TGTGCCAGTAGTTGGACCCTCACAGATACGCAGTATTTT. It translates to CASSWTLTDTQYF.

The chain recombines TRBV28 with TRBJ2-5; TRBD2 might be the D (5 bases). The V and J ends lost 7 bases and 2 bases respectively, with 11 bases between them. The CDR3 consists of 13 residues. The germline V gene encodes CDR1 MDHEN and CDR2 SYDVKM. The CDR3 region is CASKVAGQETQYF. The CDR3 DNA follows: TGTGCCAGCAAGGTCGCGGGTCAAGAGACCCAGTACTTC.

The rearrangement links TRBV5-4 to TRBJ1-4, with D unclear. Germline CDR1 is SGHNT and CDR2 is YYREEE (reference sequence). The CDR3 totals 13 residues. V lost 4 bases and J 6 bases, leaving 10 bases between the germline ends. The CDR3 loop is CASSRGLDEKLFF. CDR3 coding DNA: TGTGCCAGCAGCCGAGGGTTGGATGAAAAACTGTTTTTT.

The chain is built from TRBV28 and TRBJ1-2, with D uncertain. Germline CDR1 is MDHEN and CDR2 is SYDVKM. There are 15 residues in the CDR3. The V gene lost 5 bases and the J gene lost 5 bases, with 18 bases spanning the gap. The CDR3 protein is CASSDATVKLYGYTF. The CDR3 DNA follows: TGTGCCAGCAGTGACGCAACGGTCAAGCTTTATGGCTACACCTTC.

V usage is TRBV2 and J usage is TRBJ1-2; D uncertain. V lost 7 bases and J 4 bases, leaving 10 bases between the germline ends. CDR3 length: 12 amino acids. CDR1 and CDR2 (germline): SNHLY, FYNNEI. DNA for the CDR3: TGTGCCAGCAAGTGGAGGGTCTATGGCTACACCTTC. Its translation: CASKWRVYGYTF.